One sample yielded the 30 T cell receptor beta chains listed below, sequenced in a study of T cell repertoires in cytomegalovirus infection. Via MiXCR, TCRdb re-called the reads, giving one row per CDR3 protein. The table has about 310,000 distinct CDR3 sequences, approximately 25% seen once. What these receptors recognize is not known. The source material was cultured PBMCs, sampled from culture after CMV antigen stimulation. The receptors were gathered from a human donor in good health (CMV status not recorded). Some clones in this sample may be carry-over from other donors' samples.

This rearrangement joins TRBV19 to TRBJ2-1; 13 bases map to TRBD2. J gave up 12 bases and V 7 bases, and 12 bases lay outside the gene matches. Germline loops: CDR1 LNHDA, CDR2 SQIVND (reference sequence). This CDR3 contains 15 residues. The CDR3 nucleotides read TGTGCCAGTACCTACGGGACTAGCGGGACTTGGGTGCAGTTCTTC. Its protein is CASTYGTSGTWVQFF. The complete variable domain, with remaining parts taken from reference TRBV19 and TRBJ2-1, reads DGGITQSPKYLFRKEGQNVTLSCEQNLNHDAMYWYRQDPGQGLRLIYYSQIVNDFQKGDIAEGYSVSREKKESFPLTVTSAQKNPTAFYLCASTYGTSGTWVQFFGPGTRLTVL.

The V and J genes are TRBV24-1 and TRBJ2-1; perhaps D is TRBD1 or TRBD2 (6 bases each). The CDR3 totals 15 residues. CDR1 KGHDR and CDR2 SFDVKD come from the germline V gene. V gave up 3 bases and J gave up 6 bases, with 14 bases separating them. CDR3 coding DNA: TGTGCCACCAGTGATCCACGGGGGCTAGGCAATGAGCAGTTCTTC. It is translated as CATSDPRGLGNEQFF.

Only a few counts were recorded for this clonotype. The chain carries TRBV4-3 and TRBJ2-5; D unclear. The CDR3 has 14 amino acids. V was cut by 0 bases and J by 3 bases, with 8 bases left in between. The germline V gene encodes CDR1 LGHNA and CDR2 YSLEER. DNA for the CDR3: TGCGCCAGCAGCCAAGATTGGGCAGAAGAGACCCAGTACTTC. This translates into CASSQDWAEETQYF.

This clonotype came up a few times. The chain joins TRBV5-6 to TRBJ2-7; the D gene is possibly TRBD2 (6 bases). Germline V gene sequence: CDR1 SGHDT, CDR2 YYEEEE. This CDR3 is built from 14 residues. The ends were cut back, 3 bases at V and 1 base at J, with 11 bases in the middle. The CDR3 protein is CASSSTGTSYEQYF. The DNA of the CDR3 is TGTGCCAGCAGCTCTACCGGGACTTCCTACGAGCAGTACTTC. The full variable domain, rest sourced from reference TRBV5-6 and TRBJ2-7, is DAGVTQSPTHLIKTRGQQVTLRCSPKSGHDTVSWYQQALGQGPQFIFQYYEEEERQRGNFPDRFSGHQFPNYSSELNVNALLLGDSALYLCASSSTGTSYEQYFGPGTRLTVT.

The CDR3: CAWSVGSGYTF. The CDR3 bases are TGTGCCTGGAGTGTCGGCTCTGGCTACACCTTC. V is TRBV30 and J is TRBJ1-2; D gene unclear. This CDR3 is built from 11 residues. V lost 0 bases, J lost 7 bases, and 6 bases lay in between. Looked up from germline, CDR1 is GTSNPN and CDR2 is SVGIG (reference sequence).

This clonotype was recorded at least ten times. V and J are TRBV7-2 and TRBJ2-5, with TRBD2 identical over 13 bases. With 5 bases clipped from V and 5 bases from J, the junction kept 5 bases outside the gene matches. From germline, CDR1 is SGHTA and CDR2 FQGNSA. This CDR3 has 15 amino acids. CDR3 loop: CASSPGLAGLETQYF. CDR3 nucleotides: TGTGCCAGCAGCCCGGGACTAGCGGGACTGGAGACCCAGTACTTC.

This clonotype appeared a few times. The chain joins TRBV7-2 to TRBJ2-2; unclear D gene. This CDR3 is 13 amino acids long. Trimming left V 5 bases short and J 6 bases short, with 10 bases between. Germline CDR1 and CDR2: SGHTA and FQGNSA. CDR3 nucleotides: TGTGCCAGCAGCCGTGACCGTGCCGGGGAGCTGTTTTTT. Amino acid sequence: CASSRDRAGELFF. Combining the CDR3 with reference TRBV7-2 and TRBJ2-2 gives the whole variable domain GAGVSQSPSNKVTEKGKDVELRCDPISGHTALYWYRQSLGQGLEFLIYFQGNSAPDKSGLPSDRFSAERTGGSVSTLTIQRTQQEDSAVYLCASSRDRAGELFFGEGSRLTVL.

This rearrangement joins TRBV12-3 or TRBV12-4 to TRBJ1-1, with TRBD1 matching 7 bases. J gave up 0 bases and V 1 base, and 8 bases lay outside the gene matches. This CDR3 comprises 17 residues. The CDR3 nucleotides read TGTGCCAGCAGTTTAGATAAGACAGGGTCGATGAACACTGAAGCTTTCTTT. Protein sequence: CASSLDKTGSMNTEAFF.

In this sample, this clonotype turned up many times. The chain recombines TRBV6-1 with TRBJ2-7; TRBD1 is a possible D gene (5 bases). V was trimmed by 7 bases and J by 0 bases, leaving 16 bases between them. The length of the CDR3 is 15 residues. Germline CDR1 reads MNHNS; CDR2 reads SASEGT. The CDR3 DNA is TGTGCCAGCACCCGAGACAGCCTCAGCTCCTACGAGCAGTACGTC. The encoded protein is CASTRDSLSSYEQYV.

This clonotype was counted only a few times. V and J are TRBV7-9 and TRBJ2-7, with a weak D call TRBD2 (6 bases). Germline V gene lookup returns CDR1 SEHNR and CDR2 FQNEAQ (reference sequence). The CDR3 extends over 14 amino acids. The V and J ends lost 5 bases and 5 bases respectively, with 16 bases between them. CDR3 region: CASSPAGLPHEQYV. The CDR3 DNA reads TGTGCCAGCAGCCCGGCGGGACTGCCCCACGAGCAGTACGTC.

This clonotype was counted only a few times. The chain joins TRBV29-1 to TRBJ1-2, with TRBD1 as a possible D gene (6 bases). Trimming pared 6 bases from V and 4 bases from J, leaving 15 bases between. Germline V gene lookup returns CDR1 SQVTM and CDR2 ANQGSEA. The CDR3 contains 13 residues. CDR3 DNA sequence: TGCAGCGTCGAGGACAGTTTTAGCTATGGCTACACCTTC. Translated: CSVEDSFSYGYTF. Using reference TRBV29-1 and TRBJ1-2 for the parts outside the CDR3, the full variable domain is SAVISQKPSRDICQRGTSLTIQCQVDSQVTMMFWYRQQPGQSLTLIATANQGSEATYESGFVIDKFPISRPNLTFSTLTVSNMSPEDSSIYLCSVEDSFSYGYTFGSGTRLTVV.

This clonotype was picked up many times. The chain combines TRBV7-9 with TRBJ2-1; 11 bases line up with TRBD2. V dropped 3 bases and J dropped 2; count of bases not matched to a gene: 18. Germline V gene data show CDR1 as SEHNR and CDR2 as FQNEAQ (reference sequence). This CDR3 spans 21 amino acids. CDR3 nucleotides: TGTGCCAGCAGCTTCCGAAATCATAGCGGGAGGGTCGAAGGGGCCTACAATGAGCAGTTCTTC. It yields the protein CASSFRNHSGRVEGAYNEQFF.

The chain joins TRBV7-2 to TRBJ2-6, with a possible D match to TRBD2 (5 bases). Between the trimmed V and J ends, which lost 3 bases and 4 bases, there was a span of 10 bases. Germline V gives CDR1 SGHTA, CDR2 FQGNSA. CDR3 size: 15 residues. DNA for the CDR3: TGTGCCAGCAGCTTGAGGGCCTCCGGGGCCAACGTCCTGACTTTC. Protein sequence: CASSLRASGANVLTF.

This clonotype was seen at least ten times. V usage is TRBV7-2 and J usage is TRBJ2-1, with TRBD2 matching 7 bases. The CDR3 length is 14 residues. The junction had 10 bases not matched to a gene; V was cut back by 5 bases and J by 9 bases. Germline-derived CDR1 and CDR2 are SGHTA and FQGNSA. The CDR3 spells CASSRGLDGVEQFF. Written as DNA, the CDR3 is TGTGCCAGCAGCCGTGGACTAGACGGGGTTGAGCAGTTCTTC. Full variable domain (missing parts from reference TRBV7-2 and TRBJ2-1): GAGVSQSPSNKVTEKGKDVELRCDPISGHTALYWYRQSLGQGLEFLIYFQGNSAPDKSGLPSDRFSAERTGGSVSTLTIQRTQQEDSAVYLCASSRGLDGVEQFFGPGTRLTVL.

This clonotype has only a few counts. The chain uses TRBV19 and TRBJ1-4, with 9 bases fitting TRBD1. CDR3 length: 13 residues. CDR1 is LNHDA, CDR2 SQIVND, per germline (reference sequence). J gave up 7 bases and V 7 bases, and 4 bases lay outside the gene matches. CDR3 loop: CASTQDRGEKLFF. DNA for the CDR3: TGTGCCAGTACCCAGGACAGGGGTGAAAAACTGTTTTTT.

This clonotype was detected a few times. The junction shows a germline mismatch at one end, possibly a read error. The CDR3 coding sequence is TGTGCTAGTGGTCCTGGGGACAGCTACGATGAGCAGTTCTTC. Protein: CASGPGDSYDEQFF. The V and J genes are TRBV12-5 and TRBJ2-1, with 7 bases identical to TRBD1. Germline V gene data show CDR1 as LGHNT and CDR2 as FRNRAP. CDR3 length equals 14 residues. The variable domain in full, completed from reference TRBV12-5 and TRBJ2-1, reads DARVTQTPRHKVTEMGQEVTMRCQPILGHNTVFWYRQTMMQGLELLAYFRNRAPLDDSGMPKDRFSAEMPDATLATLKIQPSEPRDSAVYFCASGPGDSYDEQFFGPGTRLTVL.

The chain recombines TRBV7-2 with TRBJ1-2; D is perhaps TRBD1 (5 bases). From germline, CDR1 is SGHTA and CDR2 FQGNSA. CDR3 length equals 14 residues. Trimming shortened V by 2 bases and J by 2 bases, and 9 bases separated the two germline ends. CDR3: CASSLPGLNYGYTF. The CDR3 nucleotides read TGTGCCAGCAGCTTACCGGGGCTAAACTATGGCTACACCTTC.

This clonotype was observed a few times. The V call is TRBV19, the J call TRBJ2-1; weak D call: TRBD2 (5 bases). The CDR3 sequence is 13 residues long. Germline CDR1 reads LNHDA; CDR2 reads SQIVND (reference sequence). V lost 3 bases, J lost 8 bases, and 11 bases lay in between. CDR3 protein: CASSMGVGDEQFF. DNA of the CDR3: TGTGCCAGTAGTATGGGAGTCGGGGATGAGCAGTTCTTC.

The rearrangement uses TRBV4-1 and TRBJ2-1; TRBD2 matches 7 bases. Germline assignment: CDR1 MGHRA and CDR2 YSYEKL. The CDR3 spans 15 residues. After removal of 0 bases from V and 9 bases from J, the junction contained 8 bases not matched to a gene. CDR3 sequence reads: CASSQDGAGEGEQFF. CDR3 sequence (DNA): TGCGCCAGCAGCCAAGATGGGGCGGGAGAGGGTGAGCAGTTCTTC.

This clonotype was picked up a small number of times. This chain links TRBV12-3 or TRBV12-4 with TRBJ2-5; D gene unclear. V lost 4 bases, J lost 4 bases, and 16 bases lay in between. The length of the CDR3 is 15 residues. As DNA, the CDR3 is TGTGCCAGCAGTTCGCCAGGCCCAAGGCGAGAGACCCAGTACTTC. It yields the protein CASSSPGPRRETQYF.

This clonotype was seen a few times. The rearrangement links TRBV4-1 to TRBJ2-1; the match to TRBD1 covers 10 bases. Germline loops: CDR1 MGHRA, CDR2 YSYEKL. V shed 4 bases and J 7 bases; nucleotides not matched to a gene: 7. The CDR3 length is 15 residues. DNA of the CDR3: TGCGCCAGCAGCCTAGAGGACAGGGGGAATAATGAGCAGTTCTTC. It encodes CASSLEDRGNNEQFF.

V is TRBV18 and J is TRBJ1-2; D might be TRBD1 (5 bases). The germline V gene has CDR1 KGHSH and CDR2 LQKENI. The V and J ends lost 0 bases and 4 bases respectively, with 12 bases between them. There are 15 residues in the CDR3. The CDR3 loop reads CASSPPSRVGYGYTF. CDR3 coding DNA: TGTGCCAGCTCACCACCGTCCAGGGTCGGCTATGGCTACACCTTC.

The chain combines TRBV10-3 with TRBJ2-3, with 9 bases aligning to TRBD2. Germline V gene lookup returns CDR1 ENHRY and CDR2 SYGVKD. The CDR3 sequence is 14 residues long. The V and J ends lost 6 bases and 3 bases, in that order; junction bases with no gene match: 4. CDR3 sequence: CAISTSGQTDTQYF. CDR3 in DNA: TGTGCCATCAGCACTAGCGGGCAGACAGATACGCAGTATTTT.

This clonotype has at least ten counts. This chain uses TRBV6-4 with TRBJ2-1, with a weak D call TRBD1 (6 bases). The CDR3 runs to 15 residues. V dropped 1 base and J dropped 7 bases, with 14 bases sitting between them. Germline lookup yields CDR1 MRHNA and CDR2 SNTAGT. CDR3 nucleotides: TGTGCCAGCAGTGACTTAGGGGGTGAGAGTAATGAGCAGTTCTTC. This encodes CASSDLGGESNEQFF.

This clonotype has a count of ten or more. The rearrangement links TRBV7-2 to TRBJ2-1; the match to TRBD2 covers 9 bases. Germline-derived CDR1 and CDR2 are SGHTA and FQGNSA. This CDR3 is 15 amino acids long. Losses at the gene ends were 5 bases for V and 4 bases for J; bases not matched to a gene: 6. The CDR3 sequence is CASSPSSGTYNEQFF. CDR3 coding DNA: TGTGCCAGCAGCCCATCTAGCGGGACTTACAATGAGCAGTTCTTC.

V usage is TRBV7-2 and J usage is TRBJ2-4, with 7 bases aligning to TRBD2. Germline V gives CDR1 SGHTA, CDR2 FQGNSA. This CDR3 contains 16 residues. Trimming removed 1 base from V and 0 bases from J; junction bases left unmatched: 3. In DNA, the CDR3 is TGTGCCAGCAGCTTAGGAGCGGGATTAGCCAAAAACATTCAGTACTTC. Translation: CASSLGAGLAKNIQYF.

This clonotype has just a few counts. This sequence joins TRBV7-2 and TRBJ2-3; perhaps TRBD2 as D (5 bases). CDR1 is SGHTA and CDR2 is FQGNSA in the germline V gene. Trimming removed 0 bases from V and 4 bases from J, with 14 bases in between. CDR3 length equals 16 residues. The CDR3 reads CASSLAGLARPDTQYF. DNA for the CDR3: TGTGCCAGCAGCTTAGCTGGGCTAGCAAGGCCAGATACGCAGTATTTT.

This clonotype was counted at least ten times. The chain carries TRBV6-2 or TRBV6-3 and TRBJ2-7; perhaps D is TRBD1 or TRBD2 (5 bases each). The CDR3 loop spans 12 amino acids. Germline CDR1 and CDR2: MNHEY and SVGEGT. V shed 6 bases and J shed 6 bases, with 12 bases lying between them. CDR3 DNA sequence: TGTGCCAGCAGACCGTCGGGGCGCGAGCAGTACTTC. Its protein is CASRPSGREQYF.

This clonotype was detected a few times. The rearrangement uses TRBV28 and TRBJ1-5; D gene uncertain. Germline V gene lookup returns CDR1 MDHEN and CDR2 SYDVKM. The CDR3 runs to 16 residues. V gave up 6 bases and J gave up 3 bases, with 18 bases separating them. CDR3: CASSTLGVGDNQPQHF. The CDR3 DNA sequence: TGTGCCAGCAGCACCCTCGGGGTAGGAGACAATCAGCCCCAGCATTTT.

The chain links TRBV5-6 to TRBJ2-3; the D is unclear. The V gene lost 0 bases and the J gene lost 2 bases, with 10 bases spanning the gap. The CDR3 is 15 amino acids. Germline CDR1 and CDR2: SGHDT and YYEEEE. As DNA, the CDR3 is TGTGCCAGCAGCTTGGATCGTAAGGACACAGATACGCAGTATTTT. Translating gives CASSLDRKDTDTQYF. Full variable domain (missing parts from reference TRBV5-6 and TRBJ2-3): DAGVTQSPTHLIKTRGQQVTLRCSPKSGHDTVSWYQQALGQGPQFIFQYYEEEERQRGNFPDRFSGHQFPNYSSELNVNALLLGDSALYLCASSLDRKDTDTQYFGPGTRLTVL.